Shown below are 18 T cell receptor beta chains from a single sample sequenced in a study of identical twins. TCRdb redid the calling of the 5' RACE reads with MiXCR, one entry per CDR3 protein. Of about 530,000 distinct CDR3 sequences listed, approximately 14% are singletons. A further study also used this sample, focusing on yellow fever vaccine responses in identical twins.

The source material was CD4+ T cells sorted from blood. The source is a woman aged 18-29 years in good health.

The chain carries TRBV20-1 and TRBJ2-1; D remains ambiguous. Deletions cut 0 bases from V and 5 bases from J, with 8 bases between. From germline, CDR1 is DFQATT and CDR2 SNEGSKA (reference sequence). CDR3 length: 13 amino acids. CDR3 DNA: TGCAGTGCTAGAGAGCTGGGCAACAATGAGCAGTTCTTC. It codes for CSARELGNNEQFF.

This rearrangement joins TRBV6-2 or TRBV6-3 to TRBJ2-3, with 12 bases that match TRBD2. The V segment lost 2 bases and the J segment 0 bases; nucleotides outside the gene matches: 9. Germline V gene data show CDR1 as MNHEY and CDR2 as SVGEGT. The length of the CDR3 is 19 residues. CDR3 coding DNA: TGTGCCAGCAGTTACCCGACTAGCGGGAGTAGGACTAGCACAGATACGCAGTATTTT. The encoded protein is CASSYPTSGSRTSTDTQYF.

This chain uses TRBV24-1 with TRBJ2-3; 16 positions match TRBD2. Germline V gene data show CDR1 as KGHDR and CDR2 as SFDVKD. This CDR3 region has 17 residues. Trimming cost V 4 bases and J 10 bases; bases outside gene matches: 10. This CDR3 is CATSDPGTSGGATAQYF. The CDR3 region has the DNA TGTGCCACCAGTGACCCAGGGACTAGCGGGGGGGCAACCGCGCAGTATTTT.

This clonotype was seen more than once but under ten times. This chain links TRBV7-3 with TRBJ2-7; D tentatively fits TRBD1 or TRBD2 (6 bases each). Germline CDR1 and CDR2: SGHTA and FQGTGA. The CDR3 length is 15 residues. V lost 1 base and J lost 4, with 14 bases in between. The CDR3: CASSLKGGLSYEQYF. The DNA of the CDR3 is TGTGCCAGCAGCTTAAAGGGGGGACTCTCTTACGAGCAGTACTTC. Full variable domain (rest looked up from reference TRBV7-3 and TRBJ2-7): GAGVSQTPSNKVTEKGKYVELRCDPISGHTALYWYRQSLGQGPEFLIYFQGTGAADDSGLPNDRFFAVRPEGSVSTLKIQRTERGDSAVYLCASSLKGGLSYEQYFGPGTRLTVT.

This clonotype has just a few counts. The chain combines TRBV5-1 with TRBJ2-7, with D uncertain. The germline V gene has CDR1 SGHRS and CDR2 YFSETQ. There are 14 residues in the CDR3. The germline V and J ends were trimmed by 5 bases and 2 bases, with 14 bases remaining between them. CDR3 DNA: TGCGCCAGCAGGTGGGTCCAGGATACCTACGAGCAGTACTTC. This sequence encodes CASRWVQDTYEQYF.

This chain uses TRBV15 with TRBJ2-7; 8 positions agree with TRBD1. This CDR3 contains 15 residues. The V and J ends lost 0 bases and 2 bases, in that order; junction bases with no gene match: 3. In germline, CDR1 is LNHNV, CDR2 YYDKDF (reference sequence). The CDR3 coding sequence is TGTGCCACCAGCAGAGAAGGGACAGGCGCCTACGAGCAGTACTTC. It yields the protein CATSREGTGAYEQYF.

This clonotype appeared a few times. CDR3 residues: CASSYLAGSSYEQYV. Here the CDR3 DNA reads TGTGCCAGCAGCTACCTAGCAGGGAGCTCCTACGAGCAGTACGTC. The J gene is TRBJ2-7, the V gene TRBV7-8; either TRBD1 or TRBD2 may supply D (5 bases each). This CDR3 comprises 15 residues. The V end was cut by 4 bases, the J end by 0 bases, with 13 bases between. CDR1 is SGHVS, CDR2 FQNEAQ, per germline.

This clonotype occurred many times. The chain has TRBV5-1 and TRBJ2-2; D unclear. Between the trimmed V and J ends, which lost 0 bases and 5 bases, there was a span of 8 bases. The CDR3 length is 14 residues. Germline V lookup: CDR1 SGHRS, CDR2 YFSETQ. The CDR3 protein is CASSLDGLTGELFF. The CDR3 nucleotides read TGCGCCAGCAGCTTGGACGGGCTAACCGGGGAGCTGTTTTTT.

This clonotype was seen a few times. V gene TRBV27 combines with J gene TRBJ1-1, with D possibly being TRBD1 (6 bases). There are 14 residues in the CDR3. The germline V gene encodes CDR1 MNHEY and CDR2 SMNVEV (reference sequence). V was cut by 3 bases and J by 1 base, with 9 bases left in between. Written as DNA, the CDR3 is TGTGCCAGCAGTTTCAGGGGATGGAACACTGAAGCTTTCTTT. This codes for CASSFRGWNTEAFF.

This clonotype was picked up a small number of times. The chain carries TRBV5-1 and TRBJ1-5; tentative D call: TRBD1 (6 bases). CDR1 and CDR2 from the germline V gene are SGHRS and YFSETQ. The V gene lost 1 base and the J gene lost 2 bases, with 10 bases spanning the gap. The CDR3 consists of 15 residues. This CDR3 is CASSLLGQRNQPQHF. In DNA, the CDR3 is TGCGCCAGCAGCTTGCTAGGACAGCGCAATCAGCCCCAGCATTTT.

This chain links TRBV24-1 with TRBJ2-3; 8 nucleotides align to TRBD2. V lost 3 bases, J lost 6 bases, and 7 bases stayed unmatched. There are 15 residues in the CDR3. Looked up from germline, CDR1 is KGHDR and CDR2 is SFDVKD. The CDR3 region has the DNA TGTGCCACCAGTGATCAGTCCAGCGGGAGTGATACGCAGTATTTT. Translated, it gives CATSDQSSGSDTQYF.

The chain has TRBV24-1 and TRBJ1-2; 9 bases are shared with TRBD1. Unmatched junction bases numbered 6, after V lost 3 bases and J lost 5 bases. The CDR3 loop spans 15 amino acids. Per germline, CDR1 KGHDR and CDR2 SFDVKD. The CDR3 is CATSDDGTGHYGYTF. In DNA, the CDR3 is TGTGCCACCAGTGATGACGGGACAGGGCATTATGGCTACACCTTC.

There are a few counts of this clonotype. This chain links TRBV7-7 with TRBJ2-5, with TRBD1 matching over 12 bases. The V and J ends lost 2 bases and 4 bases, in that order; junction bases with no gene match: 5. Looked up from germline, CDR1 is SSHAT and CDR2 is FNYEAQ (reference sequence). This CDR3 has 16 residues. The DNA of the CDR3 is TGTGCCAGCAGCTTACTCGGGACAGGGGGCATAGAGACCCAGTACTTC. Translated: CASSLLGTGGIETQYF. The full variable domain, in which reference TRBV7-7 and TRBJ2-5 provide the parts outside the CDR3, is GAGVSQSPRYKVTKRGQDVTLRCDPISSHATLYWYQQALGQGPEFLTYFNYEAQPDKSGLPSDRFSAERPEGSISTLTIQRTEQRDSAMYRCASSLLGTGGIETQYFGPGTRLLVL.

At least ten counts were recorded for this clonotype. The genes are TRBV20-1 and TRBJ2-7; 7 nucleotides match TRBD1. CDR3 size: 13 residues. Germline V gene lookup returns CDR1 DFQATT and CDR2 SNEGSKA (reference sequence). J was trimmed by 2 bases and V by 3 bases; bases with no gene match: 4. As DNA, the CDR3 is TGCAGTGCTAGCCCGGGACAGACCTACGAGCAGTACTTC. It specifies CSASPGQTYEQYF.

This clonotype was picked up a small number of times. The chain is built from TRBV5-1 and TRBJ1-2; TRBD1 matches 8 bases. J lost 1 base, V lost 9 bases, and 5 bases had no gene match. The CDR3 is made up of 13 amino acids. CDR1 and CDR2 (germline): SGHRS, YFSETQ. The CDR3: CATSDRVNYGYTF. The CDR3 nucleotides read TGCGCCACGTCGGACAGGGTTAACTATGGCTACACCTTC.

The chain uses TRBV5-1 and TRBJ2-3; D gene ambiguous. Trimming shortened V by 4 bases and J by 5 bases, and 11 bases separated the two germline ends. The CDR3 contains 13 residues. Germline values: CDR1 SGHRS, CDR2 YFSETQ. CDR3 nucleotides: TGCGCCAGCAGCCCGGCCCCTGAAGATACGCAGTATTTT. This codes for CASSPAPEDTQYF.

This clonotype was counted many times. The rearrangement links TRBV20-1 to TRBJ2-2; 7 positions agree with TRBD1. The V gene's germline CDR1 is DFQATT and CDR2 SNEGSKA (reference sequence). The ends lost 6 bases at V and 4 bases at J; junction bases unmatched: 5. The CDR3 length is 13 residues. CDR3 residues: CSATTGSTGELFF. CDR3 bases: TGCAGTGCGACGACAGGGTCCACCGGGGAGCTGTTTTTT.

The chain has TRBV20-1 and TRBJ1-2; unclear D gene. Germline lookup yields CDR1 DFQATT and CDR2 SNEGSKA (reference sequence). The CDR3 has 12 residues. The ends were cut back, 6 bases at V and 1 base at J, with 9 bases in the middle. The CDR3 sequence: CSAYTLNYGYTF. The CDR3 DNA is TGCAGTGCATACACCCTTAACTATGGCTACACCTTC.